This is a list of T cell receptor beta chains from one sample in a study of T cell responses to AZD1222 COVID-19 vaccine. Repertoires were generated with immunoSEQ multiplex PCR, while TCRdb's copy carries only in-frame clones and drops some. The table includes about 90,000 clones, 91% detected once. Sequencing was performed on peripheral blood, taken on day 0 of MenACWY control vaccination. Receptor source: an adult in good health. CDR3s include the opening cysteine and the closing phenylalanine or tryptophan. D genes are given only for firm matches. Clone sizes are given selectively: once, few, many, or a class where the clone is expanded.

cdr3_aa | cdr3_nt | j_call | v_call | clone_size | cdr3_length | d_call
CASMTPGTNRSGEQFF | TGTGCCAGCATGACCCCCGGGACCAACCGGTCCGGTGAGCAGTTCTTC | TRBJ2-1 | TRBV21-1 | - | 16 | -
CASNRLYTDTQYF | TGTGCCAGCAACCGATTGTACACAGATACGCAGTATTTT | TRBJ2-3 | TRBV6-5 | - | 13 | -
CASSLGTGGTEAFF | TGTGCCAGCAGCTTGGGCACCGGGGGCACTGAAGCTTTCTTT | TRBJ1-1 | TRBV5-4 | - | 14 | -
CASSEGWGQPQHF | TGTGCCAGTAGTGAAGGATGGGGTCAGCCCCAGCATTTT | TRBJ1-5 | TRBV19 | - | 13 | -
CAISDPGRAEAFF | TGTGCCATCAGTGACCCCGGGAGGGCTGAAGCTTTCTTT | TRBJ1-1 | TRBV10-3 | once | 13 | -
CSLGDTEHTGELFF | TGCAGCCTTGGGGACACAGAGCACACCGGGGAGCTGTTTTTT | TRBJ2-2 | TRBV29-1 | - | 14 | -
CASSLEGGGEQFF | TGTGCCAGCAGCTTAGAGGGCGGGGGTGAGCAGTTCTTC | TRBJ2-1 | TRBV11-3 | - | 13 | TRBD2
CSVVGLAGTRNSYEQYF | TGCAGCGTTGTCGGTCTAGCGGGAACCAGAAACTCCTACGAGCAGTACTTC | TRBJ2-7 | TRBV29-1 | once | 17 | TRBD2
CASSNPVNGAYEQYF | TGTGCCAGCAGTAATCCGGTCAACGGAGCCTACGAGCAGTACTTC | TRBJ2-7 | TRBV6-5 | - | 15 | -
CASSLPGQGLEAFF | TGTGCCAGCAGTCTCCCAGGACAGGGCCTAGAAGCTTTCTTT | TRBJ1-1 | TRBV28 | - | 14 | TRBD1
CASSRTGTSEKETQYF | TGTGCCAGCAGCCGGACCGGGACTAGCGAGAAAGAGACCCAGTACTTC | TRBJ2-5 | TRBV9 | - | 16 | TRBD2
CASTMNDRASYEQYF | TGTGCCAGCACCATGAACGACAGGGCCTCCTACGAGCAGTACTTC | TRBJ2-7 | TRBV28 | - | 15 | TRBD1
CASSRDRGPNTGELFF | TGTGCCAGCAGTCGGGACAGGGGCCCTAACACCGGGGAGCTGTTTTTT | TRBJ2-2 | TRBV7-2 | - | 16 | TRBD1
CASSALRRTGELFF | TGTGCCAGCAGCGCCTTACGGAGAACCGGGGAGCTGTTTTTT | TRBJ2-2 | TRBV9 | - | 14 | -
CASRAGDGTEAFF | TGTGCCAGCAGGGCAGGGGACGGCACTGAAGCTTTCTTT | TRBJ1-1 | TRBV6-5 | - | 13 | -
CASRIGYYGYTF | TGTGCCAGCAGGATAGGGTACTATGGCTACACCTTC | TRBJ1-2 | TRBV2 | - | 12 | -
CASSPRGPGNTEAFF | TGTGCCAGCAGTCCCCGGGGCCCTGGGAACACTGAAGCTTTCTTT | TRBJ1-1 | TRBV6-5 | - | 15 | -
CASTQRDTCNQPQHF | TGTGCCAGCACCCAAAGAGACACCTGCAATCAGCCCCAGCATTTT | TRBJ1-5 | TRBV21-1 | - | 15 | -
CASSQGTGNYYGYTF | TGTGCCAGCAGCCAGGGGACAGGGAACTACTATGGCTACACCTTC | TRBJ1-2 | TRBV3-1/TRBV3-2 | once | 15 | TRBD1
CASSPRTANEQFF | TGTGCCAGCAGTCCCAGGACAGCAAATGAGCAGTTCTTC | TRBJ2-1 | TRBV6-6 | - | 13 | -
CASIGQLSPGKLFF | TGTGCCAGCATTGGACAGCTTTCACCAGGAAAACTGTTTTTT | TRBJ1-4 | TRBV2 | - | 14 | -
CASSKDTRDEQFF | TGTGCCAGCAGCAAAGATACTAGGGATGAGCAGTTCTTC | TRBJ2-1 | TRBV21-1 | - | 13 | -
CASSRQGEGQPQHF | TGTGCCAGCAGCAGACAGGGAGAGGGTCAGCCCCAGCATTTT | TRBJ1-5 | TRBV5-6 | - | 14 | TRBD1
CASKIDTELHF | TGTGCCAGCAAGATTGACACGGAACTCCACTTT | TRBJ1-6 | TRBV2 | - | 11 | -
CASRIRGDLTYEQYF | TGTGCCAGCAGGATAAGGGGGGATTTGACCTACGAGCAGTACTTC | TRBJ2-7 | TRBV13 | - | 15 | -
CASTPTQPQHF | TGTGCCAGCACCCCTACTCAGCCCCAGCATTTT | TRBJ1-5 | TRBV3-1/TRBV3-2 | - | 11 | -
CASSRQENQPQHF | TGTGCCAGCAGCCGACAGGAGAATCAGCCCCAGCATTTT | TRBJ1-5 | TRBV9 | - | 13 | -
CASSVRDRAPYGYTF | TGTGCCAGCAGCGTCCGGGACAGGGCCCCCTATGGCTACACCTTC | TRBJ1-2 | TRBV5-4 | - | 15 | TRBD1
CASSKGSAGLFYEQYF | TGTGCCAGCAGCAAAGGGTCGGCAGGACTTTTCTACGAGCAGTACTTC | TRBJ2-7 | TRBV21-1 | - | 16 | -
CASSFATNEKLFF | TGTGCCAGCAGTTTTGCAACTAATGAAAAACTGTTTTTT | TRBJ1-4 | TRBV2 | - | 13 | -
CASSFGGNTEAFF | TGTGCCAGCAGTTTCGGGGGGAACACTGAAGCTTTCTTT | TRBJ1-1 | TRBV28 | - | 13 | -